A selection of T cell receptor beta chains follows, all from one sample in a study of vaccination effects on CD4 cells after COVID-19. Profiling relied on immunoSEQ multiplex PCR, and the TCRdb table lists in-frame clones only, not all of them. The profile shows fewer than 75,000 clones, under 85% of them singletons. Antigen specificity for these receptors is unknown. Sequences were derived from CD4+ T cells from PBMCs cultured without peptide, sampled after COVID-19 vaccination. Source of these receptors: a human donor who received a COVID-19 vaccine. CDR3s include the opening cysteine and the closing phenylalanine or tryptophan. The order of the fields is J gene, D gene, clone size, CDR3 length, V gene, CDR3 DNA, CDR3 protein. The D gene is left open where the match is weak. Expanded clones are given a class, and other clones once, few, many or no size at all.

j_gene: TRBJ2-7
d_gene: TRBD2
abundance: NA
len: 15
v_gene: TRBV5-1
CDR3nt: TGCGCCAGCAGCTGGGGACTAGCGGCAACATCCGAGCAGTACTTC
CDR3aa: CASSWGLAATSEQYF

j_gene: TRBJ2-2
d_gene: NA
abundance: NA
len: 12
v_gene: TRBV7-9
CDR3nt: TGTGCCAGCAGCTTAACCACCGGGGAGCTGTTTTTT
CDR3aa: CASSLTTGELFF

j_gene: TRBJ2-1
d_gene: TRBD2
abundance: NA
len: 18
v_gene: TRBV9
CDR3nt: TGTGCCAGCAGCGTAGTTCGGACTAGCGGGTCTATCGGGGATGAGCAGTTCTTC
CDR3aa: CASSVVRTSGSIGDEQFF

j_gene: TRBJ1-3
d_gene: NA
abundance: NA
len: 16
v_gene: TRBV28
CDR3nt: TGTGCCAGCAGTTTCCGGGGGGCGTTACTGAGGAACACCATATATTTT
CDR3aa: CASSFRGALLRNTIYF

j_gene: TRBJ1-5
d_gene: TRBD1
abundance: NA
len: 15
v_gene: TRBV7-2
CDR3nt: TGTGCCAGCAGGGTGGGGGGACAGGGGAATCAGCCCCAGCATTTT
CDR3aa: CASRVGGQGNQPQHF

j_gene: TRBJ1-2
d_gene: NA
abundance: NA
len: 13
v_gene: TRBV5-8
CDR3nt: TGTGCCAGCAGCTTTAGGGCGGGAGATGGCTACACCTTC
CDR3aa: CASSFRAGDGYTF

j_gene: TRBJ1-2
d_gene: NA
abundance: NA
len: 16
v_gene: TRBV28
CDR3nt: TGTGCCAGCAGTTTATGGAGCTCGGGAAGGGCCGATGGCTACACCTTC
CDR3aa: CASSLWSSGRADGYTF

j_gene: TRBJ1-6
d_gene: NA
abundance: NA
len: 15
v_gene: TRBV30
CDR3nt: TGTGCCTGGAGTCCGAGGAGCTCCTATAATTCACCCCTCCACTTT
CDR3aa: CAWSPRSSYNSPLHF

j_gene: TRBJ2-2
d_gene: TRBD1
abundance: NA
len: 15
v_gene: TRBV7-2
CDR3nt: TGTGCCAGCAGCTCCCCGGGACAGGGCACCGGGGAGCTGTTTTTT
CDR3aa: CASSSPGQGTGELFF

j_gene: TRBJ1-2
d_gene: TRBD1
abundance: NA
len: 13
v_gene: TRBV6-1
CDR3nt: TGTGCCAGCAGTGAGGGGGCAGGGGGCCGCTACACCTTC
CDR3aa: CASSEGAGGRYTF

j_gene: TRBJ1-2
d_gene: TRBD1
abundance: NA
len: 16
v_gene: TRBV5-1
CDR3nt: TGCGCCAGCAGCTTGCAAACCCCAACCACAGGGGGCGGCTACACCTTC
CDR3aa: CASSLQTPTTGGGYTF

j_gene: TRBJ2-4
d_gene: TRBD1
abundance: NA
len: 15
v_gene: TRBV6-1
CDR3nt: TGTGCCAGCAGTGAAGGACAGGGGCGGAGATACATTCAGTACTTC
CDR3aa: CASSEGQGRRYIQYF

j_gene: TRBJ1-2
d_gene: NA
abundance: NA
len: 14
v_gene: TRBV6-6
CDR3nt: TGTGCCAGCAGTTACTCTTGGGGGGGAGGTGGCTACACCTTC
CDR3aa: CASSYSWGGGGYTF

j_gene: TRBJ1-4
d_gene: NA
abundance: NA
len: 16
v_gene: TRBV5-1
CDR3nt: TGCGCCAGCAGCTTGGCAACGGGGGCGTTTAATGAAAAACTGTTTTTT
CDR3aa: CASSLATGAFNEKLFF

j_gene: TRBJ2-4
d_gene: NA
abundance: NA
len: 13
v_gene: TRBV6-5
CDR3nt: TGTGCCAGCAGTCTCGAGGGCAAAAACATTCAGTACTTC
CDR3aa: CASSLEGKNIQYF

j_gene: TRBJ2-1
d_gene: TRBD2
abundance: NA
len: 15
v_gene: TRBV15
CDR3nt: TGTGCCACCAGCAGAGTAGCGGGGGGTCTGAATGAGCAGTTCTTC
CDR3aa: CATSRVAGGLNEQFF

j_gene: TRBJ2-1
d_gene: TRBD1
abundance: NA
len: 15
v_gene: TRBV5-1
CDR3nt: TGCGCCAGCATCCAACGGACAGGGGGAGAGAATGAGCAGTTCTTC
CDR3aa: CASIQRTGGENEQFF

j_gene: TRBJ1-6
d_gene: TRBD1
abundance: NA
len: 15
v_gene: TRBV4-1
CDR3nt: TGCGCCAGCAGCCAGGAAGGACAGGGTTGGTCACCCCTCCACTTT
CDR3aa: CASSQEGQGWSPLHF

j_gene: TRBJ2-6
d_gene: NA
abundance: few
len: 13
v_gene: TRBV4-1
CDR3nt: TGCGCCAGCAGCCCCTCTGGGGCCAACGTCCTGACTTTC
CDR3aa: CASSPSGANVLTF

j_gene: TRBJ2-7
d_gene: TRBD2
abundance: NA
len: 13
v_gene: TRBV30
CDR3nt: TGTGCCTGGTCCCCGGGACTAAGGTACGAGCAGTACTTC
CDR3aa: CAWSPGLRYEQYF

j_gene: TRBJ1-2
d_gene: NA
abundance: NA
len: 11
v_gene: TRBV19
CDR3nt: TGTGCCAGTAGGGGAGATAAGGGCTACACCTTC
CDR3aa: CASRGDKGYTF

j_gene: TRBJ2-7
d_gene: TRBD2
abundance: NA
len: 20
v_gene: TRBV2
CDR3nt: TGTGCCAGCAGGAGAGACAGGAGGGTGGGACTAGCGTACCTGTCCTACGAGCAGTACTTC
CDR3aa: CASRRDRRVGLAYLSYEQYF

j_gene: TRBJ2-2
d_gene: TRBD1
abundance: once
len: 16
v_gene: TRBV23-1
CDR3nt: TGCGCCAGCAGTCACCCCCGGGACAGAAACACCGGGGAGCTGTTTTTT
CDR3aa: CASSHPRDRNTGELFF

j_gene: TRBJ2-2
d_gene: TRBD1
abundance: NA
len: 15
v_gene: TRBV27
CDR3nt: TGTGCCAGCCGATCCTCGGGACAGAGCACCGGGGAGCTGTTTTTT
CDR3aa: CASRSSGQSTGELFF

j_gene: TRBJ1-3
d_gene: NA
abundance: NA
len: 12
v_gene: TRBV7-9
CDR3nt: TGTGCCAGCAGTCTTACTGGAAACACCATATATTTT
CDR3aa: CASSLTGNTIYF

j_gene: TRBJ1-5
d_gene: TRBD1
abundance: NA
len: 14
v_gene: TRBV15
CDR3nt: TGTGCCACCAGCCGGGACAGCGGCAATCAGCCCCAGCATTTT
CDR3aa: CATSRDSGNQPQHF

j_gene: TRBJ1-3
d_gene: TRBD1
abundance: NA
len: 17
v_gene: TRBV7-2
CDR3nt: TGTGCCAGCAGCTTAGCGGGGGGACAGGGGCAAGGAAACACCATATATTTT
CDR3aa: CASSLAGGQGQGNTIYF

j_gene: TRBJ1-5
d_gene: NA
abundance: NA
len: 17
v_gene: TRBV6-2/TRBV6-3
CDR3nt: TGTGCCAGCAGTTTCGCTCAGGGTCCCGGCGGCAATCAGCCCCAGCATTTT
CDR3aa: CASSFAQGPGGNQPQHF

j_gene: TRBJ1-6
d_gene: NA
abundance: NA
len: 15
v_gene: TRBV15
CDR3nt: TGTGCCACCAGCAGCCGGGCCTCCCGGAGTTCACCCCTCCACTTT
CDR3aa: CATSSRASRSSPLHF

j_gene: TRBJ2-2
d_gene: NA
abundance: NA
len: 15
v_gene: TRBV5-4
CDR3nt: TGTGCCAGCAGCTTGGGAGGGATTTCCACCGGGGAGCTGTTTTTT
CDR3aa: CASSLGGISTGELFF

j_gene: TRBJ1-6
d_gene: TRBD1
abundance: NA
len: 14
v_gene: TRBV19
CDR3nt: TGTGCCAGTAGTATGGCCAGGGGGAATTCACCCCTCCACTTT
CDR3aa: CASSMARGNSPLHF

j_gene: TRBJ1-6
d_gene: NA
abundance: NA
len: 12
v_gene: TRBV6-5
CDR3nt: TGTGCCAGCAGTCGCTTCAATTCACCCCTCCACTTT
CDR3aa: CASSRFNSPLHF

j_gene: TRBJ1-1
d_gene: TRBD1
abundance: NA
len: 13
v_gene: TRBV11-2
CDR3nt: TGTGCCAGCAGCCCCGGGACAGCCTTTGAAGCTTTCTTT
CDR3aa: CASSPGTAFEAFF

j_gene: TRBJ1-3
d_gene: NA
abundance: NA
len: 14
v_gene: TRBV30
CDR3nt: TGTGCCTGGAGTGGACAGCTCTCTGGAAACACCATATATTTT
CDR3aa: CAWSGQLSGNTIYF

j_gene: TRBJ1-2
d_gene: TRBD1
abundance: NA
len: 14
v_gene: TRBV18
CDR3nt: TGTGCCAGCTCACCAGACGGCAGGGGGTATGGCTACACCTTC
CDR3aa: CASSPDGRGYGYTF

j_gene: TRBJ1-6
d_gene: NA
abundance: NA
len: 13
v_gene: TRBV30
CDR3nt: TGTGCCTGGAGGCCAGGGTGGAATTCACCCCTCCACTTT
CDR3aa: CAWRPGWNSPLHF

j_gene: TRBJ1-5
d_gene: TRBD1
abundance: NA
len: 14
v_gene: TRBV5-6
CDR3nt: TGTGCCAGCAGCTTGGGACAGGGGGGTCAGCCCCAGCATTTT
CDR3aa: CASSLGQGGQPQHF

j_gene: TRBJ2-1
d_gene: TRBD1
abundance: NA
len: 14
v_gene: TRBV4-2
CDR3nt: TGTGCCAGCAGCCCCAGAACAACAGGGGCCGAGCAGTTCTTC
CDR3aa: CASSPRTTGAEQFF

j_gene: TRBJ2-2
d_gene: TRBD1
abundance: NA
len: 15
v_gene: TRBV19
CDR3nt: TGTGCCAGTAGAGGGGACAGGGTCCTCACCGGGGAGCTGTTTTTT
CDR3aa: CASRGDRVLTGELFF

j_gene: TRBJ2-7
d_gene: TRBD2
abundance: NA
len: 11
v_gene: TRBV30
CDR3nt: TGTGCCTGGGCGGGGGGGTACGAGCAGTACTTC
CDR3aa: CAWAGGYEQYF

j_gene: TRBJ2-7
d_gene: TRBD1
abundance: NA
len: 14
v_gene: TRBV28
CDR3nt: TGTGCCAGCAGTCCGGGACAGGGTATGTACGAGCAGTACTTC
CDR3aa: CASSPGQGMYEQYF

j_gene: TRBJ1-6
d_gene: TRBD1
abundance: NA
len: 16
v_gene: TRBV19
CDR3nt: TGTGCCAGTAGTCTCCGGCGGGACAGCCCAGGGTCACCCCTCCACTTT
CDR3aa: CASSLRRDSPGSPLHF

j_gene: TRBJ2-7
d_gene: NA
abundance: once
len: 12
v_gene: TRBV6-5
CDR3nt: TGTGCCAGCAGTAAGCGACCCTACGAGCAGTACTTC
CDR3aa: CASSKRPYEQYF

j_gene: TRBJ2-3
d_gene: TRBD2
abundance: NA
len: 14
v_gene: TRBV4-2
CDR3nt: TGTGCCAGCAGTGGAAGACTAGCCACAGATACGCAGTATTTT
CDR3aa: CASSGRLATDTQYF

j_gene: TRBJ1-2
d_gene: NA
abundance: NA
len: 14
v_gene: TRBV5-6
CDR3nt: TGTGCCAGCAGCCGCCCCGGGACGGACTATGGCTACACCTTC
CDR3aa: CASSRPGTDYGYTF

j_gene: TRBJ1-5
d_gene: NA
abundance: few
len: 13
v_gene: TRBV3-1/TRBV3-2
CDR3nt: TGTGCCAGCAGCGAGGGCCTAAATCAGCCCCAGCATTTT
CDR3aa: CASSEGLNQPQHF

j_gene: TRBJ1-6
d_gene: NA
abundance: NA
len: 15
v_gene: TRBV5-4
CDR3nt: TGTGCCAGCAGCTTGGAACAGATTGGGAATTCACCCCTCCACTTT
CDR3aa: CASSLEQIGNSPLHF

j_gene: TRBJ2-1
d_gene: NA
abundance: few
len: 13
v_gene: TRBV28
CDR3nt: TGTGCCAGCAGTTTATCGGCCTCCACCTACCTGTTCTTC
CDR3aa: CASSLSASTYLFF

j_gene: TRBJ1-1
d_gene: NA
abundance: NA
len: 16
v_gene: TRBV12-5
CDR3nt: TGTGCTAGTGGTTTGGTACTAGGGCAGGGGAACACTGAAGCTTTCTTT
CDR3aa: CASGLVLGQGNTEAFF

j_gene: TRBJ1-1
d_gene: NA
abundance: NA
len: 14
v_gene: TRBV5-1
CDR3nt: TGCGCCAGCAGCTTGACAGCGCCGAACACTGAAGCTTTCTTT
CDR3aa: CASSLTAPNTEAFF

j_gene: TRBJ1-5
d_gene: NA
abundance: NA
len: 12
v_gene: TRBV15
CDR3nt: TGTGCCACCAGCAGGGACAATCAGCCCCAGCATTTT
CDR3aa: CATSRDNQPQHF

j_gene: TRBJ1-6
d_gene: NA
abundance: NA
len: 13
v_gene: TRBV5-1
CDR3nt: TGCGCCAGCAGCTTGGCCGGGGACTCACCCCTCCACTTT
CDR3aa: CASSLAGDSPLHF

j_gene: TRBJ1-5
d_gene: NA
abundance: NA
len: 16
v_gene: TRBV10-3
CDR3nt: TGTGCCATCAGTGTCGGGGACACCTATAGCAATCAGCCCCAGCATTTT
CDR3aa: CAISVGDTYSNQPQHF